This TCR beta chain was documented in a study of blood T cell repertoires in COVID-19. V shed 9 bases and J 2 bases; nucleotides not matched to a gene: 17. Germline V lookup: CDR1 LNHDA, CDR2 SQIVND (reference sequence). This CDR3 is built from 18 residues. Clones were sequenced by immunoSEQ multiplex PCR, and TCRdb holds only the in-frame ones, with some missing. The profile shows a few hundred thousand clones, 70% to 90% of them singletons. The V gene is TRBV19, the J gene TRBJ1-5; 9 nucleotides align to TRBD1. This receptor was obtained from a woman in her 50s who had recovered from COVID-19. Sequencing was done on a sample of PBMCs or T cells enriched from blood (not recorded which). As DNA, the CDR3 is TGTGCCAGCACAATTCAGGGACAGGGAGTGAAAGGCAATCAGCCCCAGCATTTT. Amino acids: CASTIQGQGVKGNQPQHF.